One and the same sample provided the 15 T cell receptor beta chains below, sequenced in a study of blood T cell repertoires in COVID-19. Clones were read by immunoSEQ multiplex PCR, and TCRdb kept only the in-frame ones, dropping some. The sample contains roughly 100,000 clones, roughly 84% of which appear only once. Sequencing input: peripheral blood. All receptors come from a human donor in a cohort sampled during active COVID-19.

The rearrangement links TRBV4-1 to TRBJ1-3, with 7 nucleotides matching TRBD1. CDR1 and CDR2 (germline): MGHRA, YSYEKL. V shed 6 bases, J shed 0 bases, and the junction held 14 bases outside the gene matches. The CDR3 covers 18 residues. The CDR3 DNA reads TGCGCCAGCAGTCCCACCGGGGACAGAGCAGTCTCTGGAAACACCATATATTTT. It yields the protein CASSPTGDRAVSGNTIYF.

The V gene is TRBV5-4, the J gene TRBJ2-1, with 11 bases that match TRBD2. Looked up from germline, CDR1 is SGHNT and CDR2 is YYREEE (reference sequence). V trimming: 3 bases; J trimming: 2 bases; junction bases outside the gene matches: 4. There are 16 residues in the CDR3. CDR3 amino acids: CASSYPGLAAYNEQFF. In DNA form, the CDR3 reads TGTGCCAGCAGCTATCCGGGACTAGCGGCCTACAATGAGCAGTTCTTC.

This clone came up a few times. The chain couples TRBV5-1 to TRBJ2-7; D call uncertain. Trimming took off 4 bases at V and 0 bases at J, with 17 bases between the two ends. This CDR3 contains 16 residues. The germline V gene encodes CDR1 SGHRS and CDR2 YFSETQ. CDR3 in DNA: TGCGCCAGCAGCGTTTTTCTTGCGTCGAGCTCCTACGAGCAGTACTTC. As protein: CASSVFLASSSYEQYF.

Note on this clone: The junction departs from germline at one end; a sequencing error may be responsible. The chain uses TRBV20-1 and TRBJ2-7; D might be TRBD1 (6 bases). Germline CDR1 and CDR2: DFQATT and SNEGSKA (reference sequence). The CDR3 has 11 residues. As DNA, the CDR3 is TGCAGTGCTAGGAAGGGACAACTAGGGGACTTC. Translation: CSARKGQLGDF.

The chain couples TRBV27 to TRBJ1-5, with 10 bases aligning to TRBD1. Germline V CDR1 and CDR2: MNHEY, SMNVEV (reference sequence). The CDR3 runs to 15 residues. With V trimmed by 3 bases and J by 6 bases, 5 bases remained unmatched. The CDR3 DNA sequence: TGTGCCAGCAGTTTGGGACAGGGGATCGGTCAGCCCCAGCATTTT. Its translation: CASSLGQGIGQPQHF.

In DNA form, the CDR3 reads TGCGCCAGCAGCTTGTCCACAGTCTATAATTCACCCCTCCACTTT. It encodes CASSLSTVYNSPLHF. This sequence joins TRBV5-1 and TRBJ1-6; D call uncertain. Germline values: CDR1 SGHRS, CDR2 YFSETQ. The V end was cut by 1 base, the J end by 3 bases, with 8 bases between. This CDR3 has 15 amino acids.

The V and J genes are TRBV27 and TRBJ2-5; D is possibly TRBD1 (7 bases). In germline, CDR1 is MNHEY, CDR2 SMNVEV (reference sequence). V was pared by 5 bases and J by 5 bases, with 24 bases between. This CDR3 has 17 residues. The CDR3 is CASSPLKSGGTEETQYF. CDR3 coding DNA: TGTGCCAGCAGTCCCCTGAAATCAGGGGGGACCGAGGAGACCCAGTACTTC.

J is TRBJ1-4 and V is TRBV7-9, with 9 nucleotides matching TRBD1. The V gene's germline CDR1 is SEHNR and CDR2 FQNEAQ (reference sequence). The CDR3 covers 15 residues. With V trimmed by 5 bases and J by 8 bases, 9 bases remained unmatched. In DNA form, the CDR3 reads TGTGCCAGCAGCATTTGGGACAGGGAACGAGAAAAACTGTTTTTT. It specifies CASSIWDREREKLFF.

This clone was detected only a few times. The chain is built from TRBV5-1 and TRBJ2-7; 10 bases match TRBD2. The germline gives CDR1 SGHRS, CDR2 YFSETQ. This CDR3 has 16 amino acids. V dropped 1 base and J dropped 4; count of bases not matched to a gene: 8. DNA for the CDR3: TGCGCCAGCAGCTTGAGCCGCTTAGCGGGAGGTTACGAGCAGTACTTC. Translating it yields CASSLSRLAGGYEQYF.

This chain uses TRBV19 with TRBJ1-2; TRBD1 is a possible D gene (5 bases). Trimming took 7 bases from V and 2 from J, leaving 14 bases between them. The germline CDR1 and CDR2 sequences are LNHDA and SQIVND (reference sequence). The length of the CDR3 is 14 residues. The CDR3 loop reads CASNPQGSNYGYTF. CDR3 nucleotides: TGTGCCAGTAACCCCCAGGGATCGAACTATGGCTACACCTTC. Full variable domain (outside the CDR3, taken from reference TRBV19 and TRBJ1-2): DGGITQSPKYLFRKEGQNVTLSCEQNLNHDAMYWYRQDPGQGLRLIYYSQIVNDFQKGDIAEGYSVSREKKESFPLTVTSAQKNPTAFYLCASNPQGSNYGYTFGSGTRLTVV.

Here the CDR3 reads CASSLGLAGTGELFF. The CDR3 nucleotides are TGTGCCAGCAGCTTAGGGCTAGCGGGAACCGGGGAGCTGTTTTTT. The chain joins TRBV11-1 to TRBJ2-2, with 9 positions matching TRBD2. CDR3 length: 15 residues. The junction had 2 bases not matched to a gene; V was cut back by 1 base and J by 5 bases. Germline V gene sequence: CDR1 SGHAT, CDR2 FQDESV (reference sequence).

Details on this clone: The sample carries other DNA sequences with the same CDR3. V gene TRBV5-6 combines with J gene TRBJ1-2; D is unclear. The CDR3 length is 13 residues. Germline loops: CDR1 SGHDT, CDR2 YYEEEE. Between the trimmed V and J ends, which lost 4 bases and 4 bases, there was a span of 11 bases. DNA for the CDR3: TGTGCCAGCAGCGCCCGGAGGCTCTATGGCTACACCTTC. It specifies CASSARRLYGYTF.

The gene calls are TRBV3-1 (or the pseudogene TRBV3-2) and TRBJ2-4; tentative D call: TRBD2 (6 bases). CDR1 is LGHDT and CDR2 is YNNKEL in the germline V gene (reference sequence). CDR3 length equals 16 residues. V was clipped by 5 bases and J by 3 bases, with 17 bases between them. The CDR3 DNA is TGTGCCAGCAGCGTTACCGCATCGGGAGTCAAAAACATTCAGTACTTC. This codes for CASSVTASGVKNIQYF.

The V and J genes are TRBV28 and TRBJ1-1, with 7 bases matching TRBD1. CDR1 MDHEN and CDR2 SYDVKM come from the germline V gene. This CDR3 has 19 amino acids. The trim removed 1 base at V and 1 base at J, leaving 15 bases unmatched. The CDR3 loop reads CASSLLPRTGETSNTEAFF. CDR3 DNA sequence: TGTGCCAGCAGTTTATTGCCCCGGACAGGAGAAACATCGAACACTGAAGCTTTCTTT.

This clone has a single count. This rearrangement joins TRBV3-1 (or the pseudogene TRBV3-2) to TRBJ2-4; 15 bases align to TRBD2. Germline CDR1 is LGHDT and CDR2 is YNNKEL (reference sequence). V lost 4 bases and J lost 9; bases outside the gene matches: 4. The CDR3 spans 15 residues. Here the CDR3 reads CASSPGLAGGPIQYF. CDR3 bases: TGTGCCAGCAGCCCTGGACTAGCGGGGGGGCCCATTCAGTACTTC.